This passage covers 27 T cell receptor beta chains from one sample sequenced in a study of T-cell reconstitution after alpha-beta-depleted transplantation in children (dated by TCRdb to the mid-2010s). The library was prepared using PCR. Reads for this sample came from an Illumina HiSeq 2500. TCR library preparation used molecular barcoding, with unique molecular identifiers applied to normalize quantification of the TCRbeta repertoire. TCRdb reprocessed the public reads (quality trimming at Q25 with fastp, clone calling with MiXCR) and kept in-frame beta chains. A single entry per CDR3 protein holds the most common genes and DNA from its merged rows. For this sample the table gives 150,000 to 250,000 distinct CDR3 sequences, of which roughly 15% were detected only once. The ten largest account for less than 15% of the sample. This specimen consisted of PBMCs from the stem cell graft donor, obtained from the stem cell graft. The origin of the receptors is a human donor who donated a stem cell graft to a child with acute lymphoblastic leukemia.

This clonotype came up many times. V and J are TRBV2 and TRBJ1-2; a weak D match, TRBD1 (5 bases). Trimming removed 7 bases at V and 4 bases at J, with 13 bases between. CDR1 SNHLY and CDR2 FYNNEI come from the germline V gene. The length of the CDR3 is 13 residues. The DNA of the CDR3 is TGTGCCAGCACTGGGGACGTATCCTATGGCTACACCTTC. Amino acid sequence: CASTGDVSYGYTF.

This clonotype was counted many times. This chain connects TRBV18 to TRBJ2-7; a possible D gene is TRBD1 (5 bases). The CDR3 has 14 residues. CDR1 KGHSH and CDR2 LQKENI come from the germline V gene. V was trimmed by 3 bases and J by 3 bases, leaving 12 bases between them. CDR3 bases: TGTGCCAGCTCACCTGGGGCACCGGGCTACGAGCAGTACTTC. Translated: CASSPGAPGYEQYF.

For this clonotype: A read error is possible here, since a much larger clone lies one base away. The gene calls are TRBV25-1 and TRBJ1-1, with D perhaps matching TRBD1 (5 bases). The germline gives CDR1 MGHDK, CDR2 SYGVNS. The CDR3 is 13 amino acids. CDR3 sequence (DNA): TGTGCCAGCAGTGAATGGCTAGGGACTGGAGCTTTCTTT. This translates into CASSEWLGTGAFF.

The V and J genes are TRBV5-1 and TRBJ2-5; no reliable D call. V gave up 0 bases and J gave up 3 bases, with 9 bases separating them. The CDR3 sequence is 14 residues long. Per germline, CDR1 SGHRS and CDR2 YFSETQ. The CDR3 reads CASSLVAGKETQYF. The CDR3 DNA reads TGCGCCAGCAGCTTGGTGGCAGGAAAAGAGACCCAGTACTTC.

At least ten counts were recorded for this clonotype. The chain employs TRBV28 and TRBJ2-5, with 13 bases fitting TRBD2. The CDR3 is made up of 16 amino acids. Germline loops: CDR1 MDHEN, CDR2 SYDVKM. V trimming: 7 bases; J trimming: 4 bases; junction bases outside the gene matches: 9. This chain's CDR3 is CASTDGLAGEGETQYF. In DNA, the CDR3 is TGTGCCAGCACCGACGGACTAGCGGGAGAGGGAGAGACCCAGTACTTC.

In this sample, this clonotype turned up a few times. The chain combines TRBV30 with TRBJ2-2; 7 bases agree with TRBD2. The CDR3 covers 16 residues. Germline assignment: CDR1 GTSNPN and CDR2 SVGIG (reference sequence). V lost 0 bases, J lost 1 base, and 5 bases stayed unmatched. CDR3 region: CAWSVLGGMNTGELFF. The DNA for the CDR3 is TGTGCCTGGAGTGTATTGGGAGGGATGAACACCGGGGAGCTGTTTTTT.

Many counts were recorded for this clonotype. The chain links TRBV7-9 to TRBJ2-3; a weak D match, TRBD2 (6 bases). The germline V gene encodes CDR1 SEHNR and CDR2 FQNEAQ (reference sequence). This CDR3 is built from 16 residues. Trimming cost V 4 bases and J 3 bases, with 17 bases left between them. Here the CDR3 reads CASSSPLRGKTDTQYF. CDR3 coding DNA: TGTGCCAGCAGCTCACCCCTCCGGGGGAAAACAGATACGCAGTATTTT.

V is TRBV5-6 and J is TRBJ1-2; no reliable D call. This CDR3 is 16 amino acids long. Trimming removed 1 base from V and 3 bases from J, with 16 bases in between. Germline V gene lookup returns CDR1 SGHDT and CDR2 YYEEEE. In DNA form, the CDR3 reads TGTGCCAGCAGCTTGTTACTTCGGCCGGTGTACTATGGCTACACCTTC. It specifies CASSLLLRPVYYGYTF.

The chain has TRBV11-2 and TRBJ1-1; D uncertain. Trimming removed 4 bases from V and 10 bases from J, with 10 bases in between. The CDR3 loop spans 11 amino acids. CDR1 and CDR2 (germline): SGHAT, FQNNGV. The CDR3 DNA follows: TGTGCCAGCAGCTCGCTATTGACAGCTTTCTTT. This gives the protein CASSSLLTAFF.

This clonotype came up many times. The chain has TRBV5-1 and TRBJ1-1; D call uncertain. V lost 1 base and J 8 bases, leaving 12 bases between the germline ends. The CDR3 is 13 amino acids. Germline CDR1 reads SGHRS; CDR2 reads YFSETQ. The CDR3 nucleotides are TGCGCCAGCAGCTTGACACAACCGAACGAAGCTTTCTTT. Translation: CASSLTQPNEAFF.

This clonotype was seen many times. The CDR3 loop reads CASSLTHAYEQYF. In DNA, the CDR3 is TGCGCCAGCAGCTTGACCCACGCCTACGAGCAGTACTTC. The chain is built from TRBV5-1 and TRBJ2-7; no firm D call. Germline V gives CDR1 SGHRS, CDR2 YFSETQ. The V gene lost 1 base and the J gene lost 2 bases, with 7 bases spanning the gap. This CDR3 has 13 amino acids.

This clonotype was recorded a few times. J is TRBJ2-1 and V is TRBV6-1; D perhaps matches TRBD2 (5 bases). Germline V gives CDR1 MNHNS, CDR2 SASEGT. The CDR3 length is 13 residues. Trimming stripped 7 bases from V and 5 bases from J, with 12 bases between. The CDR3 bases are TGTGCCAGCAACTCAGCGGCACACAATGAGCAGTTCTTC. Protein: CASNSAAHNEQFF.

This clonotype has a count of ten or more. V usage is TRBV29-1 and J usage is TRBJ2-3, with TRBD2 matching over 7 bases. In germline, CDR1 is SQVTM, CDR2 ANQGSEA. The CDR3 is made up of 13 amino acids. V was pared by 4 bases and J by 4 bases, with 5 bases of the junction left unmatched. In nucleotides, the CDR3 is TGCAGCGTTGGGACTAGTGGTTCAGATACGCAGTATTTT. Encoded protein: CSVGTSGSDTQYF.

A few counts support this clonotype. The junction differs from germline at one of its ends, possibly a read error. The genes are TRBV29-1 and TRBJ2-5, with TRBD2 matching 12 bases. CDR1 and CDR2 (germline): SQVTM, ANQGSEA. CDR3 length: 12 residues. The CDR3, as DNA: TGCAGCGTTGATTCGACTAGCGGGAGTCCTGTCTTC. Translation gives CSVDSTSGSPVF.

Comments on this clonotype: A read error may explain this, as a much larger clone is one base away. This chain uses TRBV29-1 with TRBJ1-5; a possible D gene is TRBD1 (6 bases). This CDR3 is built from 14 residues. Per the germline V gene, CDR1 is SQVTM and CDR2 is ANQGSEA. Trimming stripped 4 bases from V and 4 bases from J, with 14 bases between. CDR3: CSVATGSRNQPQHF. The CDR3 DNA sequence: TGCAGCGTTGCTACAGGGTCCCGTAATCAGCCCCAGCATTTT. Full variable domain (rest looked up from reference TRBV29-1 and TRBJ1-5): SAVISQKPSRDICQRGTSLTIQCQVDSQVTMMFWYRQQPGQSLTLIATANQGSEATYESGFVIDKFPISRPNLTFSTLTVSNMSPEDSSIYLCSVATGSRNQPQHFGDGTRLSIL.

This clonotype was counted many times. The chain uses TRBV29-1 and TRBJ2-1; 8 nucleotides line up with TRBD2. With 7 bases clipped from V and 5 bases from J, the junction kept 4 bases outside the gene matches. The CDR3 has 12 amino acids. Germline loops: CDR1 SQVTM, CDR2 ANQGSEA. The CDR3 region is CSGGLANNEQFF. The CDR3 nucleotides read TGCAGCGGTGGACTAGCTAACAATGAGCAGTTCTTC.

Note on this clonotype: With a much larger clone just one base away, this may be a read error. The chain combines TRBV5-6 with TRBJ1-5; maybe TRBD1 (5 bases). Looked up from germline, CDR1 is SGHDT and CDR2 is YYEEEE. The CDR3 is 16 amino acids. The V gene lost 3 bases and the J gene lost 0 bases, with 13 bases spanning the gap. DNA of the CDR3: TGTGCCAGCAGCTCGGGGCCAGTGAATAGCAATCAGCCCCAGCATTTT. It yields the protein CASSSGPVNSNQPQHF.

This clonotype was seen many times. This sequence joins TRBV12-3 or TRBV12-4 and TRBJ2-2; 11 bases fit TRBD2. The V and J ends lost 5 bases and 3 bases, in that order; junction bases with no gene match: 5. This CDR3 is 16 amino acids long. The CDR3 DNA is TGTGCCAGCAGTAACGTAGCGGGAGGGTACACCGGGGAGCTGTTTTTT. This sequence encodes CASSNVAGGYTGELFF.

This clonotype came up many times. The chain joins TRBV10-3 to TRBJ2-3; D is unresolved. Germline assignment: CDR1 ENHRY and CDR2 SYGVKD. Trimming removed 8 bases at V and 2 bases at J, with 8 bases between. The CDR3 is 12 amino acids. CDR3 nucleotide sequence: TGTGCCATCGGATTATCCACAGATACGCAGTATTTT. This gives the protein CAIGLSTDTQYF.

This clonotype was picked up many times. V and J are TRBV7-8 and TRBJ2-1; D uncertain. Trimming left V 1 base short and J 7 bases short, with 5 bases between. The CDR3 length is 12 residues. Per germline, CDR1 SGHVS and CDR2 FQNEAQ. CDR3 amino acids: CASSLVENEQFF. The CDR3 DNA reads as TGTGCCAGCAGCTTAGTGGAGAATGAGCAGTTCTTC.

Remarks on this clonotype: Possible read error: a much larger clone is one base away. V gene TRBV20-1 combines with J gene TRBJ2-3; D could derive from TRBD1 or TRBD2 (6 bases each). Germline V CDR1 and CDR2: DFQATT, SNEGSKA (reference sequence). The CDR3 covers 15 residues. CDR3 in amino acids: CSASRAGQLTDTHYF. The CDR3 DNA follows: TGCAGTGCTAGCAGGGCGGGACAACTCACAGATACGCACTATTTT.

In its sample, this clonotype was seen many times. The genes are TRBV3-1 and TRBJ2-6; no clear D. Trimming cost V 0 bases and J 0 bases, with 9 bases left between them. CDR1 is LGHDT, CDR2 YNNKEL, per germline (reference sequence). The CDR3 covers 17 residues. The DNA for the CDR3 is TGTGCCAGCAGCCAAGATCCAGATAGCTCTGGGGCCAACGTCCTGACTTTC. It translates to CASSQDPDSSGANVLTF.

The rearrangement uses TRBV30 and TRBJ2-5, with D possibly matching TRBD1 (6 bases). The ends were cut back, 1 base at V and 4 bases at J, with 10 bases in the middle. The CDR3 is made up of 13 amino acids. CDR1 is GTSNPN, CDR2 SVGIG, per germline (reference sequence). CDR3 protein: CAWSGGQRETQYF. In nucleotides, the CDR3 is TGTGCCTGGAGTGGGGGACAACGAGAGACCCAGTACTTC. The whole variable domain, remainder taken from reference TRBV30 and TRBJ2-5, is SQTIHQWPATLVQPVGSPLSLECTVEGTSNPNLYWYRQAAGRGLQLLFYSVGIGQISSEVPQNLSASRPQDRQFILSSKKLLLSDSGFYLCAWSGGQRETQYFGPGTRLLVL.

In this sample, this clonotype turned up many times. The chain is built from TRBV20-1 and TRBJ2-2; 9 positions agree with TRBD2. J gave up 7 bases and V 0 bases, and 9 bases lay outside the gene matches. The CDR3 is made up of 16 amino acids. Per germline, CDR1 DFQATT and CDR2 SNEGSKA (reference sequence). The CDR3 loop reads CSARDGGRAEGGELFF. The DNA for the CDR3 is TGCAGTGCTAGAGACGGCGGGAGGGCCGAGGGCGGGGAGCTGTTTTTT.

This clonotype was counted ten times or more. V is TRBV20-1 and J is TRBJ2-1, with D uncertain. V was clipped by 3 bases and J by 2 bases, with 11 bases between them. From germline, CDR1 is DFQATT and CDR2 SNEGSKA (reference sequence). The CDR3 covers 14 residues. DNA of the CDR3: TGCAGTGCTAGTCGTGGAGAGACCTACAATGAGCAGTTCTTC. Translated: CSASRGETYNEQFF.

The table lists this clonotype with many counts. V usage is TRBV12-3 or TRBV12-4 and J usage is TRBJ2-5; TRBD2 agrees at 13 bases. The CDR3 length is 17 residues. The ends lost 4 bases at V and 4 bases at J; junction bases unmatched: 9. The CDR3: CASSSRTSGSIAETQYF. CDR3 nucleotide sequence: TGTGCCAGCAGTTCCCGGACTAGCGGGAGTATAGCAGAGACCCAGTACTTC.

This clonotype was detected ten times or more. This rearrangement joins TRBV10-2 to TRBJ2-5, with 8 bases identical to TRBD1. CDR3 length: 16 amino acids. V lost 4 bases, J lost 2 bases, and 9 bases stayed unmatched. The germline V gene encodes CDR1 WSHSY and CDR2 SAAADI. The CDR3 reads CASSANTDRGQETQYF. CDR3 in DNA: TGCGCCAGCAGTGCAAACACCGACAGGGGTCAAGAGACCCAGTACTTC.